These T cell receptor beta chains were read from a single sample in a study of identical twins. TCRdb analysed the 5' RACE reads with MiXCR anew, one entry per CDR3 protein. This table has under 400,000 distinct CDR3 sequences, roughly 9% appearing once. The sample was naive T cells sorted from blood. Receptors were obtained from a woman aged 45-65 years in good health. Each CDR3 is given with its conserved first and last residue. Clone size is not always given. Where it is, it says once, few, many or a class for expanded clones.

v_call clone_size cdr3_aa
TRBV18 few CASSPVMGLAANEQFF
TRBV7-2 few CASSPRQGVGQPQHF
TRBV5-4 few CASSRLSVGVGETQYF
TRBV4-1 many CASSHSLTYEQYF
TRBV7-2 few CASSSSGRGEQYF
TRBV9 few CASSVKGGGYYEQFF
TRBV3-1 few CASNEGTGFNSPLHF
TRBV4-1 once CASSQVPPSGRANEQFF
TRBV12-3/TRBV12-4 many CASSLSGVEQFF
TRBV6-1 NA CASRLNRESGYTF
TRBV15 many CATSRGYRDTEAFF
TRBV5-1 few CASSPVVPLDTQYF
TRBV6-5 many CASSYSQYSNQPQHF
TRBV5-1 NA CASSLAGTSGRAGTQYF
TRBV7-9 many CAGVDASQNNEQFF
TRBV5-1 NA CASSLNSGDYGEKLFF
TRBV11-2 NA CASSFNRDPFF
TRBV15 few CATSRAGPNSETQYF
TRBV29-1 many CSHLGTSSYNEQFF
TRBV12-3/TRBV12-4 NA CASSRPASDTQYF
TRBV5-1 few CASSLWQGSSYEQYF
TRBV2 NA CASSLAGEAHEQFF
TRBV19 NA CASSIFGDEQFF
TRBV14 many CASSQLIPSHGANVLTF
TRBV5-1 NA CASSLGLGTYEQYF
TRBV20-1 NA CSAREAGYSYNEQFF
TRBV7-9 NA CASSAGDRQETQYF
TRBV6-5 many CASSPGGYEQFF
TRBV20-1 NA CSASAVLTDTQYF
TRBV5-1 NA CASSLGLAGGRGEQFF
TRBV20-1 few CSAKWTGLSTEAFF
TRBV10-3 few CAISSDIQETQYF
TRBV7-4 NA CASSKGGYTF
TRBV5-1 few CASSKSGPTYTEAFF
TRBV20-1 many CSALEQANQPQHF
TRBV30 few CAWSAQGEQYF
TRBV7-9 few CASSLRGIGYEQYF
TRBV12-3/TRBV12-4 many CASRLSQVYSNQPQHF
TRBV3-1 few CASSPGMGYTF
TRBV12-3/TRBV12-4 few CASIRGWDSQGTALDTQYF
TRBV12-3/TRBV12-4 few CASSTLTVTEAFF
TRBV5-1 NA CASSRLISNEQFF
TRBV7-8 NA CASRPNDRGNGNIQYF
TRBV12-3/TRBV12-4 NA CASSLRGLGSTDTQYF
TRBV5-1 few CASSLSPGVDEQFF
TRBV12-3/TRBV12-4 many CASSPNSGLTTGELFF
TRBV27 few CASSLSRLAGGDTQYF
TRBV20-1 few CSATQRSTSTDTQYF
TRBV6-5 NA CASSYSPLAGGPNQETQYF
TRBV12-3/TRBV12-4 few CASSFTGYNQPQHF
TRBV6-2/TRBV6-3 few CATAGYEQYF
TRBV28 few CASSSELTTDTQYF
TRBV20-1 NA CSARTDRGGETQYF
TRBV28 many CASSRVVYEQYF